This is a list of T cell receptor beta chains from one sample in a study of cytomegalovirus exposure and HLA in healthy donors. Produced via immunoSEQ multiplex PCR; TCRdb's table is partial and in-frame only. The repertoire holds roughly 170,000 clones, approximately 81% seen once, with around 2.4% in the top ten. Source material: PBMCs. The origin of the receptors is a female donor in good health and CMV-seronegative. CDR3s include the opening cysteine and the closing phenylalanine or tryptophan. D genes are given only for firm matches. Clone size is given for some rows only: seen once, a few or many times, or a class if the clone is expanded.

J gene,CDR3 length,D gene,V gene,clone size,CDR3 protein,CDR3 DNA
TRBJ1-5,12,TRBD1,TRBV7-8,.,CASSFLQGSQHF,TGTGCCAGCAGCTTTCTACAGGGGTCCCAGCATTTT
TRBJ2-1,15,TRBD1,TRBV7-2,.,CASSRPNRGVNEQFF,TGTGCCAGCAGCCGACCCAACAGGGGGGTGAATGAGCAGTTCTTC
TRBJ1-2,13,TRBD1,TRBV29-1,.,CSGTQGFNYGYTF,TGCAGCGGTACACAGGGGTTCAACTATGGCTACACCTTC
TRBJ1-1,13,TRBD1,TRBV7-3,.,CASSSGQGGGAFF,TGTGCCAGCAGCTCCGGACAGGGCGGGGGTGCTTTCTTT
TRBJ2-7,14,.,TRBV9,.,CASSEQGTFYEQYF,TGTGCCAGCAGCGAACAGGGAACGTTCTACGAGCAGTACTTC
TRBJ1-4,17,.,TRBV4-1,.,CASSLSPRTVANEKLFF,TGCGCCAGCAGCCTCAGCCCCCGGACAGTCGCTAATGAAAAACTGTTTTTT
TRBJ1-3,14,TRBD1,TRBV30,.,CAWSFFRGQNTIYF,TGTGCCTGGAGTTTCTTCAGGGGGCAGAACACCATATATTTT
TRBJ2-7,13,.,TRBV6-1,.,CASRELSSDEQYF,TGTGCCAGCAGGGAGCTAAGCAGCGACGAGCAGTACTTC
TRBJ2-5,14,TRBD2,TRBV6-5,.,CASRTSGGQETQYF,TGTGCCAGCAGGACCTCGGGGGGCCAAGAGACCCAGTACTTC
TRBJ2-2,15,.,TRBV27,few,CASSLIREVTGELFF,TGTGCCAGCAGTTTGATAAGGGAGGTCACCGGGGAGCTGTTTTTT
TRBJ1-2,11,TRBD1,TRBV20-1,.,CSAGQDYGYTF,TGCAGTGCGGGACAGGACTATGGCTACACCTTC
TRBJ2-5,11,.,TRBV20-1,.,CSANLRETQYF,TGCAGTGCTAACTTGAGAGAGACCCAGTACTTC
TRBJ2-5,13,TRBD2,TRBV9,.,CALGAGGPETQYF,TGTGCCCTGGGGGCGGGGGGGCCGGAGACCCAGTACTTC
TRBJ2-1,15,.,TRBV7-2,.,CASSTGNLQFSEQFF,TGTGCCAGCAGTACAGGGAACCTACAATTCAGTGAGCAGTTCTTC
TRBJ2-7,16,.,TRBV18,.,CASSPTNGRGRVEQYF,TGTGCCAGCTCACCAACCAACGGCAGGGGAAGGGTCGAGCAGTACTTC
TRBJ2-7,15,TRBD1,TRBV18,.,CASSPYRGPNGEQYF,TGTGCCAGCTCACCCTACAGGGGGCCTAATGGCGAGCAGTACTTC
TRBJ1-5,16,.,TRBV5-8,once,CASSALRERLNQPQHF,TGTGCCAGCAGCGCCTTAAGGGAGAGACTCAATCAGCCCCAGCATTTT
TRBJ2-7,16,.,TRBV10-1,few,CASSDHRSQIPYEQYF,TGCGCCAGCAGTGATCACAGGTCCCAGATCCCCTACGAGCAGTACTTC
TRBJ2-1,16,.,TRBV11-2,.,CASSPPGVAAHNEQFF,TGTGCCAGCAGCCCCCCTGGGGTAGCGGCCCACAATGAGCAGTTCTTC
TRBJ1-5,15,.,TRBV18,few,CASSPGPGGNQPQHF,TGTGCCAGCTCACCAGGTCCAGGGGGCAATCAGCCCCAGCATTTT
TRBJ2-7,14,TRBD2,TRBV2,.,CASKPGTSGYEQYF,TGTGCCAGCAAACCCGGGACTAGCGGGTACGAGCAGTACTTC
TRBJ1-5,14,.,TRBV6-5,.,CASSWAQSNQPQHF,TGTGCCAGCAGTTGGGCCCAGAGCAATCAGCCCCAGCATTTT
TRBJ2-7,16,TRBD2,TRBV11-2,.,CASSSAGTSGTHEQYF,TGTGCCAGCAGCTCCGCCGGGACTAGCGGGACCCACGAGCAGTACTTC
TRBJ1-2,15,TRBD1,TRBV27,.,CASSLKGGGLPGYTF,TGTGCCAGCAGTTTGAAAGGGGGCGGCCTACCTGGCTACACCTTC
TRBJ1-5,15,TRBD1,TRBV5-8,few,CASSSTGYSNQPQHF,TGTGCCAGCAGCTCGACAGGGTATAGCAATCAGCCCCAGCATTTT
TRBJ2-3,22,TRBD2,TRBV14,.,CASSQDLGLGLAGGRGTDTQYF,TGTGCCAGCAGCCAAGATCTAGGGTTGGGACTAGCGGGGGGGCGTGGGACAGATACGCAGTATTTT
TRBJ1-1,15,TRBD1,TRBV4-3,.,CASSQTGGANTEAFF,TGCGCCAGCAGCCAAACAGGGGGCGCGAACACTGAAGCTTTCTTT
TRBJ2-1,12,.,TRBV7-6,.,CASSLAEGEQFF,TGTGCCAGCAGCCTAGCTGAGGGTGAGCAGTTCTTC
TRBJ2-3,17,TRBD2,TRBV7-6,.,CASSLSGLAGPTDTQYF,TGTGCCAGCAGCTTATCGGGGCTAGCGGGGCCCACAGATACGCAGTATTTT
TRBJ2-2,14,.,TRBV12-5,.,CASGLGTSSGELFF,TGTGCTAGTGGTTTGGGCACTAGTAGCGGGGAGCTGTTTTTT
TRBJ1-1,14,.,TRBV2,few,CASSARIQGTEAFF,TGTGCCAGCAGCGCGAGGATACAGGGAACTGAAGCTTTCTTT
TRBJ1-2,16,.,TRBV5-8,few,CASSLAGRGSGYGYTF,TGTGCCAGCAGCTTGGCCGGGAGGGGGTCGGGCTATGGCTACACCTTC
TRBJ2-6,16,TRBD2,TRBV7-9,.,CASSLTGGAGANVLTF,TGTGCCAGCAGCCTAACCGGGGGGGCTGGGGCCAACGTCCTGACTTTC
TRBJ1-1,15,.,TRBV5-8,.,CASSLEGRGWTEAFF,TGTGCCAGCAGCTTGGAGGGCCGGGGGTGGACTGAAGCTTTCTTT
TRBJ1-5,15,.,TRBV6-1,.,CASSNPGRGNQPQHF,TGTGCCAGCAGTAACCCGGGGAGGGGGAATCAGCCCCAGCATTTT
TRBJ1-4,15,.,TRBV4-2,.,CASSEPANEREKLFF,TGTGCCAGCAGCGAACCGGCGAACGAGCGGGAAAAACTGTTTTTT
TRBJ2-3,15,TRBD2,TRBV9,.,CASSVANRGADTQYF,TGTGCCAGCAGCGTAGCGAATCGGGGGGCAGATACGCAGTATTTT
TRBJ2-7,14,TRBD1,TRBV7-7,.,CASSPGTDSYEQYF,TGTGCTAGCAGCCCCGGGACAGACTCCTACGAGCAGTACTTC
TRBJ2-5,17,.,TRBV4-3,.,CASSQEVRGWWQETQYF,TGCGCCAGCAGCCAAGAGGTCCGGGGGTGGTGGCAAGAGACCCAGTACTTC
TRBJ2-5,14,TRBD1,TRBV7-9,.,CASSFNRGQETQYF,TGTGCCAGCAGCTTTAACAGGGGGCAAGAGACCCAGTACTTC
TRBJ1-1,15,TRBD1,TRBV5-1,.,CASSLGQGANTEAFF,TGCGCCAGCAGCTTGGGACAGGGGGCGAACACTGAAGCTTTCTTT
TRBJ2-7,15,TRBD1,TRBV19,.,CASSIDGGQGIEQYF,TGTGCCAGTAGTATAGACGGAGGACAGGGGATCGAGCAGTACTTC
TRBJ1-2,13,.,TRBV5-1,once,CASSQGQFYGYTF,TGCGCCAGCAGCCAAGGACAGTTCTATGGCTACACCTTC
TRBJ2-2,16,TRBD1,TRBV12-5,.,CASGPLDRAYTGELFF,TGTGCTAGTGGTCCCCTGGACAGGGCATACACCGGGGAGCTGTTTTTT
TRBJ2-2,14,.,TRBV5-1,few,CASSLATGTGELFF,TGCGCCAGCAGCTTGGCCACCGGCACCGGGGAGCTGTTTTTT
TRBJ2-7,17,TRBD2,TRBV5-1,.,CASSPTTTSGGTYEQYF,TGCGCCAGCAGCCCCACTACGACTAGCGGGGGAACCTACGAGCAGTACTTC
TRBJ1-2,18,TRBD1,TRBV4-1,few,CASSKGSEGAGGSFGYTF,TGCGCCAGCAGCAAAGGATCGGAGGGCGCAGGGGGGAGTTTTGGCTACACCTTC
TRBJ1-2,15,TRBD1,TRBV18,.,CASSTYRDSDYGYTF,TGTGCCAGCTCAACATACCGGGACAGCGACTATGGCTACACCTTC
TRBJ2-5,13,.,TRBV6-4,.,CASSEEASKTQYF,TGTGCCAGCAGTGAAGAGGCTAGTAAGACCCAGTACTTC
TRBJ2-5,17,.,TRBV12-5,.,CASGLGKLDPPRETQYF,TGTGCTAGTGGTTTGGGGAAACTAGATCCTCCAAGGGAGACCCAGTACTTC
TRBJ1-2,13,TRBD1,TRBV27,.,CASGKGASYGYTF,TGTGCCAGTGGAAAGGGGGCAAGCTATGGCTACACCTTC
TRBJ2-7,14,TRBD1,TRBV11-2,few,CASSLGTGAYEQYF,TGTGCCAGCAGCTTAGGGACAGGGGCCTACGAGCAGTACTTC
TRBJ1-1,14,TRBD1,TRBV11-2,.,CASRGGTGNTEAFF,TGTGCCAGCAGAGGGGGGACAGGGAACACTGAAGCTTTCTTT